Each of the 2 T cell receptor beta chains below was sequenced from the same sample in a study of blood T cell repertoires in COVID-19. Libraries were prepared by immunoSEQ multiplex PCR; TCRdb keeps only in-frame clonotypes and omits some of them. Of around 110,000 clones in the sample, roughly 83% were seen once. Sequenced material: peripheral blood. These receptors all come from a woman between 65 and 79 years old with acute or convalescent COVID-19.

The chain carries TRBV5-1 and TRBJ1-4; a weak D match, TRBD1 (5 bases). This CDR3 is built from 15 residues. The V and J ends lost 0 bases and 4 bases respectively, with 10 bases between them. Germline V gene lookup returns CDR1 SGHRS and CDR2 YFSETQ. The CDR3 protein is CASSLAAGLNEKLFF. CDR3 DNA: TGCGCCAGCAGCTTGGCTGCAGGGCTTAATGAAAAACTGTTTTTT.

The chain carries TRBV28 and TRBJ1-5; 10 positions match TRBD1. The CDR3 consists of 17 residues. Per germline, CDR1 MDHEN and CDR2 SYDVKM. The trim removed 3 bases at V and 1 base at J, leaving 6 bases unmatched. The CDR3 region is CASSLAGTGVSNQPQHF. CDR3 DNA sequence: TGTGCCAGCAGTTTGGCCGGGACAGGGGTCAGCAATCAGCCCCAGCATTTT.